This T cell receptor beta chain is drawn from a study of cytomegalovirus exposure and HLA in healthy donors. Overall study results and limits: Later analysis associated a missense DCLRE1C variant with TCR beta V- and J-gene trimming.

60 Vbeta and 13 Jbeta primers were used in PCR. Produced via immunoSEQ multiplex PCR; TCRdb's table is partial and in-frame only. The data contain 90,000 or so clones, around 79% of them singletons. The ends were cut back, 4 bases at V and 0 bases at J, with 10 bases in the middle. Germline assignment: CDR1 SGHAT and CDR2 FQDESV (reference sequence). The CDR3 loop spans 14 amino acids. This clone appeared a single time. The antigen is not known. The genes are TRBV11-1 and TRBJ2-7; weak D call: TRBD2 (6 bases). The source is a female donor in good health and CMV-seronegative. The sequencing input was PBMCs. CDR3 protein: CASSSPRGSYEQYF. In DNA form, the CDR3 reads TGTGCCAGCAGCTCTCCGCGGGGCTCCTACGAGCAGTACTTC.